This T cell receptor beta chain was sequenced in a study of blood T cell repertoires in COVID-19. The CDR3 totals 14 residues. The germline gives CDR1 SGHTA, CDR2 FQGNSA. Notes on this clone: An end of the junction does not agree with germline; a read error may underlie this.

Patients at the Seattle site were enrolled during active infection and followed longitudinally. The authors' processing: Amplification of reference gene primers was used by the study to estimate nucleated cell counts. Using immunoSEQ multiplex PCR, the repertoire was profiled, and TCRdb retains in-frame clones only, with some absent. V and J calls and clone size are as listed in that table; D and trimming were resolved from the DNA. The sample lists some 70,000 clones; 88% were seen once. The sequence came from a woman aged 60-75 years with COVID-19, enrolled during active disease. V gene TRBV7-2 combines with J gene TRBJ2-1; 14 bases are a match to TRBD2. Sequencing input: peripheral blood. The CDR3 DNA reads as TGTGCCAGCAGCTCCGGACTAGCGGGGGGTAGTTGGCTCTTC. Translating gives CASSSGLAGGSWLF. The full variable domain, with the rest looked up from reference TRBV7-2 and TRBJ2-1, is GAGVSQSPSNKVTEKGKDVELRCDPISGHTALYWYRQSLGQGLEFLIYFQGNSAPDKSGLPSDRFSAERTGGSVSTLTIQRTQQEDSAVYLCASSSGLAGGSWLFGPGTRLTVL.